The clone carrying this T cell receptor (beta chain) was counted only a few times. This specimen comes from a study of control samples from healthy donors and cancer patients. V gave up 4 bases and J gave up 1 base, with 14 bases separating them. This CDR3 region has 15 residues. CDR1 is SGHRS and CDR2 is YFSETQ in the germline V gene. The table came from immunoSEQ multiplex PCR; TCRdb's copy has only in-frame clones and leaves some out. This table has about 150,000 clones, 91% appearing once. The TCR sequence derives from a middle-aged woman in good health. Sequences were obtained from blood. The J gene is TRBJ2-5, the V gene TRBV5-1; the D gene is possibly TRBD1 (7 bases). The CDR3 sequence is CASSPGGGSQETQYF. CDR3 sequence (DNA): TGCGCCAGCAGCCCTGGAGGGGGCTCCCAAGAGACCCAGTACTTC. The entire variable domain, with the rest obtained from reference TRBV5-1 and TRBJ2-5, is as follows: KAGVTQTPRYLIKTRGQQVTLSCSPISGHRSVSWYQQTPGQGLQFLFEYFSETQRNKGNFPGRFSGRQFSNSRSEMNVSTLELGDSALYLCASSPGGGSQETQYFGPGTRLLVL.